This T cell receptor beta chain was sequenced for a study of early T cells in non-severe SARS-CoV-2 infection. On the study more broadly: Unsorted whole-blood RNA was sequenced in bulk, leaving chains unpaired. Overall study results and limits: Missing private and CD4 specificities, VDJdb matching favored anti-spike CD8 responses.

As part of library construction, unique molecular identifiers were attached to individual cDNA molecules. MiXCR, run by TCRdb on the 5' RACE reads, gives a single entry per CDR3 protein. The sample consists of roughly 70,000 distinct CDR3 sequences, around 13% of them appearing once. Ten or more counts support this clonotype. Its antigen is not known. This clonotype was obtained from an adult who was a healthcare worker with PCR-confirmed SARS-CoV-2 infection or an uninfected control (not recorded which). Sample: whole blood.

The CDR3 loop reads CASSPLWGNEQFF. As DNA, the CDR3 is TGTGCCAGCTCACCCCTTTGGGGGAATGAGCAGTTCTTC. V usage is TRBV18 and J usage is TRBJ2-1, with D tentatively TRBD1 or TRBD2 (5 bases each). V was pared by 3 bases and J by 7 bases, with 10 bases between. Germline CDR1 is KGHSH and CDR2 is LQKENI. This CDR3 contains 13 residues.